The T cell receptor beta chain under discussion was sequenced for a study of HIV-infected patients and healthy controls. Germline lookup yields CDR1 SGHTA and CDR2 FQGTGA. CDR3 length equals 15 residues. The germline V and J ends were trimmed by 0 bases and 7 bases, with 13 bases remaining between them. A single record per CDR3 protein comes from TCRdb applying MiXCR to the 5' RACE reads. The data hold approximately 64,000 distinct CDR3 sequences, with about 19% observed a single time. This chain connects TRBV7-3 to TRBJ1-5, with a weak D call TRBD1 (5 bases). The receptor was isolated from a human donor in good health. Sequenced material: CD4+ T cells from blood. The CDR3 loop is CASSLTGAQGQPQHF. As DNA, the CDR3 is TGTGCCAGCAGCTTAACAGGGGCGCAGGGACAGCCCCAGCATTTT.